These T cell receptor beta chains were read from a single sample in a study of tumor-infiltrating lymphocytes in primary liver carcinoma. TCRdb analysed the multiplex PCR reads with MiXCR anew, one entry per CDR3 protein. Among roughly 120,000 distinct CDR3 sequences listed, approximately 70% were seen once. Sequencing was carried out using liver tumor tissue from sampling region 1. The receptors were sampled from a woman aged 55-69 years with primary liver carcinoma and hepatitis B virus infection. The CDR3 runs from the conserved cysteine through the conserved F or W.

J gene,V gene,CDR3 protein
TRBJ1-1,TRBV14,CASSRSGYGGNTEAFF
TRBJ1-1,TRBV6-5,CASSPWTYSNTEAFF
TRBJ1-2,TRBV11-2,CASDQDRSLGYTF
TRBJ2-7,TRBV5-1,CASSGHTYEQYF
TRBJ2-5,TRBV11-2,CASSLDRGLKTQYF
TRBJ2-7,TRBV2,CASTLGGYEQYF
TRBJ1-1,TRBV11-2,CASSLGTGEAFF
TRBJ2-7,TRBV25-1,CASSPVGPFSYEQYF
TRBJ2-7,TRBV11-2,CASSLEGKFYERHF
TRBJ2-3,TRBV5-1,CASSFGGDLWTDTQYF
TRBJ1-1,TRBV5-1,CASTIQGLNTEAFF
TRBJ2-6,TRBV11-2,CASSPGQFWTSSVASVLPF
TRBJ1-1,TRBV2,CASRVGLNTEAFF
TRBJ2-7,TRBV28,CPSNPGQGSYEQYF
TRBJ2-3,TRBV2,CASSTGADRQYF
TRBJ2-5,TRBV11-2,CASSYSCGSGGETQYF
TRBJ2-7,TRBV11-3,CVSSLSPSGRTIPGAYGQCF
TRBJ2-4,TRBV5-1,CASSLTGQGGVQYF
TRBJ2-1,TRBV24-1,CATTAGGLGSAQFF
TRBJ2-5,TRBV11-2,CASRPERGYRQETHYF
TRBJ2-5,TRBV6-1,CASIRTALQETQYF
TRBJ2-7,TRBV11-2,CASSAAGVYEQYF
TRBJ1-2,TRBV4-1,CASSQDGYEGYTF
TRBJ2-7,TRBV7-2,CASSFGGSSSRVYEQYF
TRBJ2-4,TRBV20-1,CSARDSTDAKNIQYF
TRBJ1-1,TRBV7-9,CASSQYRDRVTEAFF
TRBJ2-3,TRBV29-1,CSVGNRTLTDSQYF
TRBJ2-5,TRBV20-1,CSARERTGSETQYF
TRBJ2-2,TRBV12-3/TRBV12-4,CASSRTGDTGELSF
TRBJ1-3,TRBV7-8,CASSLAFRGASGNTICF
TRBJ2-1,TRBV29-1,CSVPASGRSGEQFF
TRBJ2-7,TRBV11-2,CASGSNLGQGFYEQYF
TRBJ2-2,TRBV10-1,CASTNRGIGELFF
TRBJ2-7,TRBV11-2,CASTREVDGSYKQYF
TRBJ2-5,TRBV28,CASSSNRRQETQYF
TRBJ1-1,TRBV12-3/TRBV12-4,CASSDVWTEAFF
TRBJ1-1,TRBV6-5,CASSHLGREAFF
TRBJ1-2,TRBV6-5,CASSHARGLDYTF
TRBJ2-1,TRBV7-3,CASSLTVRDEQFF
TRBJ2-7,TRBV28,CASRRQTSSYEQYF
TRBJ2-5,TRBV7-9,CASSLVEETQYF
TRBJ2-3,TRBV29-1,CSGTLAGVADTQYF
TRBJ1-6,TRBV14,CVSSQFRGNSPLHF
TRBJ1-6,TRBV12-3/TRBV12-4,CASSLVWDSPLHF
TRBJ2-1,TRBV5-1,CASSLGGTIGEQFF
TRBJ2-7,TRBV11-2,CASSRTGDSYGLYF
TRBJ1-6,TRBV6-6,CASSYRGEDSPLHF
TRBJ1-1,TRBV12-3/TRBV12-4,CVSILRGEAFF
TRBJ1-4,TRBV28,CASSLSGNNEKLFF
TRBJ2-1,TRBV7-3,CASSPPGQQNEQFF
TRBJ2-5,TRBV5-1,CASSLTSGRETQYF
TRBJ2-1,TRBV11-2,CASSPGLAGDYNEQSF
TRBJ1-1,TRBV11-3,CAGWGPGQFGTEAFF
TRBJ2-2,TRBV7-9,CTSSLGSNTGELFF
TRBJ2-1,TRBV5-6,CAGSLWGTGYYNKQFF
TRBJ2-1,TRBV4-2,CANSLDRTSRNEQFF
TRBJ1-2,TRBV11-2,CASSRTLGSGYTF
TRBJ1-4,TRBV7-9,CASSPPLGSSNGKLFF
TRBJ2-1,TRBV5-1,CASSRNIGTGNEHFF